The clone carrying this T cell receptor beta chain appeared a few times. Its specificity is unknown. The CDR3 is made up of 15 amino acids. Trimming took 5 bases from V and 3 from J, leaving 13 bases between them. Germline CDR1 MNHEY, CDR2 SVGAGI. The sample is drawn from a study of post-analysis software for immune sequencing data. The authors incorporated unique molecular identifiers into the TCR beta cDNA libraries. TCRdb reprocessed the PCR reads with MiXCR, giving one entry per CDR3 protein. The sample lists some 890,000 distinct CDR3 sequences; under 70% were seen once. The study, taken as a whole, reports: Five TRBV segments, including TRBV5-6, TRBV5-1 and TRBV20-1, were more frequent in patients than controls. Among multiple sclerosis patients, normalized Chao1 diversity was significantly below that of controls.

The TCR sequence derives from a girl aged 5 to 17 with multiple sclerosis. This chain connects TRBV6-5 to TRBJ2-2, with D possibly being TRBD1 or TRBD2 (5 bases each). Sequencing used blood. The CDR3 region has the DNA TGTGCCAGCAGTAGGGACGGCTCGGACACCGGGGAGCTGTTTTTT. The encoded protein is CASSRDGSDTGELFF.